This T cell receptor beta chain comes out of a study of identical twins. Study-wide results and caveats: The same donors were not followed; conclusions instead depended on cross-sectional statistical analysis.

Germline lookup yields CDR1 SGDLS and CDR2 YYNGEE. The CDR3 is made up of 17 amino acids. V lost 0 bases, J lost 7 bases, and 17 bases lay in between. Comment on this clonotype: Its antigen is currently unknown.

A single record per CDR3 protein comes from TCRdb applying MiXCR to the 5' RACE reads. Found here are about 1.7 million distinct CDR3 sequences, under 35% of them singletons; the top ten hold less than 0.35%. Sequenced input: cord blood. The rearrangement joins TRBV9 to TRBJ1-6; D is perhaps TRBD1 (6 bases). This receptor was taken from a newborn girl in good health. CDR3 amino acids: CASSVVLKTGSNSPLHF. Here the CDR3 DNA reads TGTGCCAGCAGCGTAGTATTGAAGACAGGCTCCAATTCACCCCTCCACTTT.